The TCR beta chain described here comes from a study of blood T cell repertoires in COVID-19 (dated by TCRdb to the early 2020s). Broadly, across the study: Samples covering the acute and convalescent phases of COVID-19 were provided by collaborators in the United States, Italy and Spain. Samples were obtained from the ongoing ImmuneRACE study (first 160 participants) and from 1,254 subjects provided by 6 global collaborators. Deeply sampled blood TCRbeta repertoires from subjects exposed to, actively infected with, or recovered from COVID-19 were included in the dataset. The prospective study material was composed of cDNA or gDNA derived from T cells, B-cell-depleted T cells, or PBMCs. A freely available public database, intended as a resource for researchers studying the immune response to SARS-CoV-2, is where the repertoires were released. Where available, HLA class I and class II types were obtained from metadata supplied by the sample provider rather than from assay-based typing. Sample metadata almost always included a de-identified subject ID, COVID-19 status, age in years and sex. Findings and caveats that apply to the study as a whole: Clinical and demographic metadata were provided uncurated, with the amount varying by source and participant.

TCRbeta CDR3 regions were amplified from genomic DNA by means of the immunoSEQ Assay, a bias-controlled multiplex PCR. For the original study's pipeline: The number of nucleated cells in each sample was estimated by amplification of reference gene primers within the assay. Sequence reads were collapsed and filtered to measure the absolute abundance of every unique TCRbeta CDR3 rearrangement. Productive Simpson clonality was computed per sample as the square root of Simpson's diversity index over productive rearrangements. The table comes from immuneACCESS by way of TCRdb, which keeps in-frame sequences with V and J called. Part of the clones is missing from these tables; in studies checked, under half for an unresolved V gene and the rest for unknown reasons. The V and J calls and the clone size are those of that table, but D and trimming were determined from the DNA. For this sample the table gives hundreds of thousands of clones, of which around nine tenths were detected only once. Around 8% of the sample rests with the top ten.

Spanning cysteine to phenylalanine, the CDR3 consists of 13 amino acids. Only the CDR3 portion is preserved as DNA: 39 bases, with reading frame beginning at the first base. Via the germline V gene, CDR1 is MNHEY and CDR2 SVGAGI. V loses 5 bases of germline sequence and J loses 7 bases, and the interval between the two ends is 11 bases. Concerning this clone itself: Its specific antigen is unknown. No clone much larger than this one lies a single base away; base qualities are absent.

In the prospective study, participants were about 18 to 100 years old, resided in about two dozen geographic areas of the United States, and were enrolled through a virtual design. In the prospective study, cohorts were assigned on the basis of participant-reported clinical history obtained from a screening survey and a study questionnaire. Recovered participants in ImmuneRACE Cohort 3 were defined by two consecutive negative NP/OP PCR tests, clearance by a healthcare professional, or resolution of symptoms. Mobile phlebotomists in the prospective study collected whole blood, serum and a nasopharyngeal or oropharyngeal swab from every participant. Additional blood draws and questionnaires over an approximately 2-month period could optionally be provided by prospective study participants. Prospective study blood samples were shipped either frozen or at room temperature before DNA extraction.

The sample comprised PBMCs or T cells enriched from blood (not recorded which). This TCR came from a woman aged 55-69 years who had recovered from COVID-19. Recombination linked TRBV6-5 to TRBJ1-4, with no confidently assigned D gene. For the CDR3, the sequence is CASSPRPGEKLFF. Here is the DNA: TGTGCCAGCAGTCCCCGCCCCGGTGAAAAACTGTTTTTT.